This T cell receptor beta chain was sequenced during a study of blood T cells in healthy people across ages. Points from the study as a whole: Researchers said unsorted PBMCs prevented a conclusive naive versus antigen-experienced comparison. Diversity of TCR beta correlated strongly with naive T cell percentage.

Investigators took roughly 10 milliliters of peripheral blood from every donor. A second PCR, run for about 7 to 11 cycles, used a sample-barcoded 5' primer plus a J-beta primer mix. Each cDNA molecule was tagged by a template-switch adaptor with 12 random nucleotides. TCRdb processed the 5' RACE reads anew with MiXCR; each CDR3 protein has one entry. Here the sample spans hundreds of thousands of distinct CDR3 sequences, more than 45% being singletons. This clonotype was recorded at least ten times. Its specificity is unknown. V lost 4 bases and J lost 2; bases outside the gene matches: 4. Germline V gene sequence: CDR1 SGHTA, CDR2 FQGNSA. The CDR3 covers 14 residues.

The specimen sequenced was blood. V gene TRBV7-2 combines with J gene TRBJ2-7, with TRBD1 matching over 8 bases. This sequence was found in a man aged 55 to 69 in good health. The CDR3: CASSSGQGPYEQYF. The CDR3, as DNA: TGTGCCAGCAGCTCTGGACAGGGACCCTACGAGCAGTACTTC. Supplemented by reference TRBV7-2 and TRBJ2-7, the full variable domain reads GAGVSQSPSNKVTEKGKDVELRCDPISGHTALYWYRQSLGQGLEFLIYFQGNSAPDKSGLPSDRFSAERTGGSVSTLTIQRTQQEDSAVYLCASSSGQGPYEQYFGPGTRLTVT.